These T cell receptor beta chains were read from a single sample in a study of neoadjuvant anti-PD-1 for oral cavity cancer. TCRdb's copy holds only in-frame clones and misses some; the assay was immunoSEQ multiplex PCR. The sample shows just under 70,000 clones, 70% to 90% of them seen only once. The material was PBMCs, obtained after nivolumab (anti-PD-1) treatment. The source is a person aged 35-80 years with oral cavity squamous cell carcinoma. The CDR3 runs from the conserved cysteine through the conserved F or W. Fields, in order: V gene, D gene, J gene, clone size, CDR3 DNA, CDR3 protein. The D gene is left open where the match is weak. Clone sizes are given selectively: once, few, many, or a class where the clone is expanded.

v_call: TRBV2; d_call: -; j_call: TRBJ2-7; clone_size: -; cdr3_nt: TGTGCCAGCAGTGCGGCCGCCGAGCAGTACTTC; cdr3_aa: CASSAAAEQYF
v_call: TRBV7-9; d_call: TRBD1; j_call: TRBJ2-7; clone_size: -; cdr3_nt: TGTGCCAGCAGCTTATCCCCGGGACAGGCCGGCTCCTACGAGCAGTACTTC; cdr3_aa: CASSLSPGQAGSYEQYF
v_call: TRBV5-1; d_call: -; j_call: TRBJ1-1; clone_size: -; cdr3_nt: TGCGCCAGCAGCTTGGGGGGTCCGGGCGCTGAAGCTTTCTTT; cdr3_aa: CASSLGGPGAEAFF
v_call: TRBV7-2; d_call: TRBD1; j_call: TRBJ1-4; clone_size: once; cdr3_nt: TGTGCCAGCAGCGTCGGGACAGGGATAAACGAAAAACTGTTTTTT; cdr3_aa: CASSVGTGINEKLFF
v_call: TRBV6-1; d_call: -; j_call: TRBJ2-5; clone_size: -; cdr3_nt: TGTGCCAGCAGCGCGGACCGAGGGGAGACCCAGTACTTC; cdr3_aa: CASSADRGETQYF
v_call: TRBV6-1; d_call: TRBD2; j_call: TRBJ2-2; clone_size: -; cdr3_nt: TGTGCCAGCAGTGAATTGCCTAGCGGGTTCACCGGGGAGCTGTTTTTT; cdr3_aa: CASSELPSGFTGELFF
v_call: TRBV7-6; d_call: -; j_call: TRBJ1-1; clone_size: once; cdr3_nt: TGTGCCAGCAGCTTTGGAAACTCCCTTGAAGCTTTCTTT; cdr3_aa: CASSFGNSLEAFF
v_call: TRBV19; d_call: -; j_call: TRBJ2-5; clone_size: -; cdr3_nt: TGTGCCAGTAGCTGGGGGGAGACCCAGTACTTC; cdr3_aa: CASSWGETQYF
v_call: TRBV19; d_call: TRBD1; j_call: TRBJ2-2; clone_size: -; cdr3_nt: TGTGCCAGTACAGGGGGCTGGGGCACCGGGGAGCTGTTTTTT; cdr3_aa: CASTGGWGTGELFF
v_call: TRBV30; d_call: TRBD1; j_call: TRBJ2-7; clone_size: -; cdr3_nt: TGTGCCTGGAGGGCGGACAGGGGAGATCGCGAGCAGTACTTC; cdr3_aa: CAWRADRGDREQYF
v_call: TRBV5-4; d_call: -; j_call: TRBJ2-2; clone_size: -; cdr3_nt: TGTGCCAGCAGCAAGAACACCGGGGAGCTGTTTTTT; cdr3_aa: CASSKNTGELFF
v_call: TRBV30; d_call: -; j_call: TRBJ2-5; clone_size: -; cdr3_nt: TGTGCCTGGAGTCCCCCCCCTGGTACGGAGACCCAGTACTTC; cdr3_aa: CAWSPPPGTETQYF
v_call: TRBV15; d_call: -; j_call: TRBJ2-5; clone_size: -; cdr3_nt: TGTGCCACCAGCAGAGATTTGGCCCAAGAGACCCAGTACTTC; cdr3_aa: CATSRDLAQETQYF
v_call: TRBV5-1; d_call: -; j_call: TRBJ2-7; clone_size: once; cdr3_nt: TGCGCCAGCAGCGCCCGCCCGGGAGTATACGGCTACGAGCAGTACTTC; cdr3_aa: CASSARPGVYGYEQYF
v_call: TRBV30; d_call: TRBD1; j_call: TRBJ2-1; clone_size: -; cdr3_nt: TGTGCCTGGAGGGTCAGGGGGCTTGTGTCCTACAATGAGCAGTTCTTC; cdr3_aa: CAWRVRGLVSYNEQFF
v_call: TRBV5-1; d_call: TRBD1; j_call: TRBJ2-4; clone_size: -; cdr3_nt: TGCGCCAGCAGCTCCGGGACAGGGGAAAACATTCAGTACTTC; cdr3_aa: CASSSGTGENIQYF
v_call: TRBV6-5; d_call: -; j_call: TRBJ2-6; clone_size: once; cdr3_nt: TGTGCCAGCAGCCCCCCTGGGGCCAACGTCCTGACTTTC; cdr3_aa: CASSPPGANVLTF
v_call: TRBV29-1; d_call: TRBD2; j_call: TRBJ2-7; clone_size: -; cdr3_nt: TGCAGCGTAAGACTAGCGGGAGTTTACGAGCAGTACTTC; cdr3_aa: CSVRLAGVYEQYF
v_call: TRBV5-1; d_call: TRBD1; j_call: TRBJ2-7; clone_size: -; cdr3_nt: TGCGCCAGCAATTCCGGGACAGGCACAAGAGAGCAGTACTTC; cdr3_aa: CASNSGTGTREQYF
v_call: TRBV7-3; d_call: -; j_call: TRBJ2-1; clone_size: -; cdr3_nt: TGTGCCAGCGGCTCTAGCGATGAGCAGTTCTTC; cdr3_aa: CASGSSDEQFF
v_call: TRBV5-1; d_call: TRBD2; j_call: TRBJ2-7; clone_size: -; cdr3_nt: TGCGCCAGCAGCTCCACCACTAGCGACGAGCAGTACTTC; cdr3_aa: CASSSTTSDEQYF
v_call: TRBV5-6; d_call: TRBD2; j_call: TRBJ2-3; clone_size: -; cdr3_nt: TGTGCCAGCAGCTTGGCCCTGAGCGGGGCCCTCACAGATACGCAGTATTTT; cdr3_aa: CASSLALSGALTDTQYF
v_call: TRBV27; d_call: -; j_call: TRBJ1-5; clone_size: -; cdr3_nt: TGTGCCAGCAGTCAAAACAGGGGCAATCAGCCCCAGCATTTT; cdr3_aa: CASSQNRGNQPQHF
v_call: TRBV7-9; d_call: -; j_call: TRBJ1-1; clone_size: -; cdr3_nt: TGTGCCAGCAGCTTAGCGATGGGCCGGGGGGCTGAAGCTTTCTTT; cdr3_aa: CASSLAMGRGAEAFF
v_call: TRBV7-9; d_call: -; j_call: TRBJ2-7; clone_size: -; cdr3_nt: TGTGCCAGCTCTTCAGAGAGGATTACCTACGAGCAGTACTTC; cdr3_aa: CASSSERITYEQYF
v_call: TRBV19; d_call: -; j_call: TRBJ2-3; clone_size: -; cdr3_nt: TGTGCCAGTAGTCCAGGGGTCCAGTCAGATACGCAGTATTTT; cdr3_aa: CASSPGVQSDTQYF
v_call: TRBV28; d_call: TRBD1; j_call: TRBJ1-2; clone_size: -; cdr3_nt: TGTGCCAGCAGGCGACAGGGAAACTATGGCTACACCTTC; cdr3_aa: CASRRQGNYGYTF
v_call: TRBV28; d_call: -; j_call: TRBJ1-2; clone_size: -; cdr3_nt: TGTGCCAGCAGCCGAACAGGCATCTATGGCTACACCTTC; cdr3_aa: CASSRTGIYGYTF
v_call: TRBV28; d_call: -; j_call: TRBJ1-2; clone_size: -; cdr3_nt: TGTGCCAGCACCCCACACCCAGCAGGCAACTATGGCTACACCTTC; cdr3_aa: CASTPHPAGNYGYTF
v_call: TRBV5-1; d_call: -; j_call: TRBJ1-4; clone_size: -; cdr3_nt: TGCGCCAGCAGTTTTGAGGGGGGGCGATTGGAAAAACTGTTTTTT; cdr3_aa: CASSFEGGRLEKLFF
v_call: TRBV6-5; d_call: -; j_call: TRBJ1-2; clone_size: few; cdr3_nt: TGTGCCAGCAGTTACGGGGGCAGGGCTGGCTACACCTTC; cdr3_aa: CASSYGGRAGYTF
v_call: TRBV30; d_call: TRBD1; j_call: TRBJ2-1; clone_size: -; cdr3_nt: TGTGCCTGGGAAGGACAGGGGGCCTACAATGAGCAGTTCTTC; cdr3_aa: CAWEGQGAYNEQFF
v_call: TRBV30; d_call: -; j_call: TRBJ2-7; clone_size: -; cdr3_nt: TGTGCCTGTGGTAGGGGTTCCTACGAGCAGTACTTC; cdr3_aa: CACGRGSYEQYF
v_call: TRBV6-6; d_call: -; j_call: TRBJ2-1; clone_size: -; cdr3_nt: TGTGCCAGCAACCCGGGACCCCGATTTGAGCAGTTCTTC; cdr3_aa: CASNPGPRFEQFF
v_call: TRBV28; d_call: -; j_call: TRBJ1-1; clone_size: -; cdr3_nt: TGTGCCAGCAGTAACAGGGTCTCAGGACTGACTGAAGCTTTCTTT; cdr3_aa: CASSNRVSGLTEAFF
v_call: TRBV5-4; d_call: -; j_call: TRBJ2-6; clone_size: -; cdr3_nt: TGTGCCAGCAGACCCACCACGGTACCCGATAGCTCTGGGGCCAACGTCCTGACTTTC; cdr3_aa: CASRPTTVPDSSGANVLTF
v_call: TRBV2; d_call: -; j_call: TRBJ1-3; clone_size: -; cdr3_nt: TGTGCCAGCAGTGGAGGGGACGGAAACACCATATATTTT; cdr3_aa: CASSGGDGNTIYF
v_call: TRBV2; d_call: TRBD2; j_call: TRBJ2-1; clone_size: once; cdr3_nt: TGTGCCAGCAAACCGACTAGCGGCATCCAGTTCTTC; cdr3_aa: CASKPTSGIQFF
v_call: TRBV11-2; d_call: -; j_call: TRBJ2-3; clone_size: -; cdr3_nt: TGTGCCAGCAGCTTGGGGCTGGGGGATACGCAGTATTTT; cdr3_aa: CASSLGLGDTQYF
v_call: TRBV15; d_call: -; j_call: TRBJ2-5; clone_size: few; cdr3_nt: TGTGCCACCAGCAGTCGCAGAGCGGAGACCCAGTACTTC; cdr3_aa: CATSSRRAETQYF
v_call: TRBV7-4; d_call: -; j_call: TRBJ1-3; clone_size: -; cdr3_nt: TGTGCCAGCAGCCCCCTCCGCAACAGCCACTCTGGAAACACCATATATTTT; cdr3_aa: CASSPLRNSHSGNTIYF
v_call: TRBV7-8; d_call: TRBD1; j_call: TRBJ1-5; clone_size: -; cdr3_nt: TGTGCCAGCAGCTCCGGGACAGGGGGCAATCAGCCCCAGCATTTT; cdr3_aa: CASSSGTGGNQPQHF
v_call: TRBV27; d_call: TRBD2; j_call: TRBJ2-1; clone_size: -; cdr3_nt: TGTGCCAGCAAACCAGCGGGGGAGACCAATGAGCAGTTCTTC; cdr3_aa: CASKPAGETNEQFF
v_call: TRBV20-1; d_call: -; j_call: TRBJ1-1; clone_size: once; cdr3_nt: TGCAGTGCTATTACAGGGCCTGAAGCTTTCTTT; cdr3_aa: CSAITGPEAFF
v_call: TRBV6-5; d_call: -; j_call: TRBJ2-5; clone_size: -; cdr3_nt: TGTGCCAGCAGTTACATTACAGCCCCCCAAGAGACCCAGTACTTC; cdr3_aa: CASSYITAPQETQYF
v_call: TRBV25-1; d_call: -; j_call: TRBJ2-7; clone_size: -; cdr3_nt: TGTGCCAGCAGTGAATTCGTAGCGACGGCCTACGAGCAGTACTTC; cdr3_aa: CASSEFVATAYEQYF
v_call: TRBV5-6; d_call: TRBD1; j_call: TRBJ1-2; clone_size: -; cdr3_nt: TGTGCCAGCAGCTTTAGTTTGACAGGGGCCAACTATGGCTACACCTTC; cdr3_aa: CASSFSLTGANYGYTF
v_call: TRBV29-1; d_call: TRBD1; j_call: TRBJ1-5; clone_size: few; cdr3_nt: TGCAGCGCCGGACAGGGGGAGGATCAGCCCCAGCATTTT; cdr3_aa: CSAGQGEDQPQHF
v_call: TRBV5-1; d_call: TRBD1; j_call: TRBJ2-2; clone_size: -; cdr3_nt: TGCGCCAGCAGCTCCTTGGACGGACAGGGGAGCACCGGGGAGCTGTTTTTT; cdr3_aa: CASSSLDGQGSTGELFF
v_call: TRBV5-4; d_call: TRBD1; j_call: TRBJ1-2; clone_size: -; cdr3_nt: TGTGCCAGCAGCGTAGCCCGGACAGGGGAATTGGGAGTGGGCTACACCTTC; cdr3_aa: CASSVARTGELGVGYTF
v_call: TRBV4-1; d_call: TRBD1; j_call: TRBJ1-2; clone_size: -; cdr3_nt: TGCGCCAGCAACCAAGCGACAGGGGGCTTTGGCTACACCTTC; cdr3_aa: CASNQATGGFGYTF
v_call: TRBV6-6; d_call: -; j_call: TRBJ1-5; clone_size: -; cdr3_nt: TGTGCCAGCAGTTACCCGGGACATAGCAATCAGCCCCAGCATTTT; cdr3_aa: CASSYPGHSNQPQHF
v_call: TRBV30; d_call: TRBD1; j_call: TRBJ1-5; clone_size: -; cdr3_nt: TGTGCCTGGAGTCGGACAGGGGAAGGTCAGCCCCAGCATTTT; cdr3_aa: CAWSRTGEGQPQHF
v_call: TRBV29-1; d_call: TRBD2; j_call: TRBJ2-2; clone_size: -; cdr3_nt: TGCAGCGTTGGTCCTAGCGGTTACACCGGGGAGCTGTTTTTT; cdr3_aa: CSVGPSGYTGELFF
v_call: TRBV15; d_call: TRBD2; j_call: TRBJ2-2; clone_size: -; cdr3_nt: TGTGCCACCAGCAGAGACCCGTATAGCGGGACGGACACCGGGGAGCTGTTTTTT; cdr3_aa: CATSRDPYSGTDTGELFF
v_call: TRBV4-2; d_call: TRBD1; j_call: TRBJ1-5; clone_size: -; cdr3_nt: TGTGCCAGCAGCCAAGATGGACAGGGGCCTCAGCCCCAGCATTTT; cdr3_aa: CASSQDGQGPQPQHF